This T cell receptor (beta chain) was sequenced in a study of T cells in Graves' hyperthyroidism and ophthalmopathy. The CDR3 is 13 amino acids. With 4 bases removed from V and 6 bases from J, the gap between germline ends came to 12 bases. This clonotype was recorded many times. TCR beta CDR3 region amplification was performed from RNA transcripts. HTBI primers were used for first-round RT-PCR of the TCR CDR3. TCRdb fed the multiplex PCR reads into MiXCR, producing one record per CDR3 protein. Among 500,000 to 650,000 distinct CDR3 sequences listed, around 15% were seen once. The clonotype originates from a woman in her 50s with Graves' ophthalmopathy. This chain connects TRBV12-3 or TRBV12-4 to TRBJ1-1; D may be TRBD1 (5 bases). Source material: blood. In DNA form, the CDR3 reads TGTGCCAGCAGTTCCACTTGGGGGGCTGAAGCTTTCTTT. This codes for CASSSTWGAEAFF.